These T cell receptor beta chains were read from a single sample in a study of post-analysis software for immune sequencing data. Each CDR3 protein gets one entry after TCRdb re-called the PCR reads with MiXCR. The data contain about 760,000 distinct CDR3 sequences, less than 35% of them singletons. Sequenced input: blood. The receptors come from a girl aged 5-17 years with multiple sclerosis. The CDR3 runs from the conserved cysteine through the conserved F or W. A D gene is named only where the DNA matches it firmly. Not every row has a clone size; where given, it reads once, few, many or a size class.

clone_size j_call d_call v_call cdr3_aa cdr3_nt
few TRBJ2-3 NA TRBV6-1 CASSRPRADTQYF TGTGCCAGCAGTAGGCCCAGGGCGGATACGCAGTATTTT
NA TRBJ1-2 NA TRBV27 CASRGVGDYGYIF TGTGCCAGCCGCGGGGTGGGTGACTATGGCTACATCTTC
NA TRBJ2-7 NA TRBV7-8 CASTLRGAPPYEQYF TGTGCCAGCACCCTCAGGGGGGCCCCCCCCTACGAGCAGTACTTC
NA TRBJ2-1 TRBD2 TRBV29-1 CSVLLAGGYNEQFF TGCAGCGTTTTACTAGCGGGAGGCTACAATGAGCAGTTCTTC
few TRBJ2-1 TRBD2 TRBV15 CATSRDLGLAGNNEQFF TGTGCCACCAGCAGAGACTTGGGACTAGCGGGGAACAATGAGCAGTTCTTC
few TRBJ2-1 NA TRBV5-1 CASSLTGASSYNEQFF TGCGCCAGCAGCTTGACAGGTGCCTCCTCCTACAATGAGCAGTTCTTC
NA TRBJ2-1 NA TRBV20-1 CSARDPGQRNPSAIGREQFF TGCAGTGCTAGAGATCCCGGACAGAGGAATCCTAGCGCCATCGGACGGGAGCAGTTCTTC
NA TRBJ2-3 TRBD2 TRBV28 CASTRMGLAGAGTDTQYF TGTGCCAGCACCCGGATGGGTCTAGCGGGGGCGGGCACAGATACGCAGTATTTT
NA TRBJ2-1 NA TRBV6-5 CASSSSSRDNEQFF TGTGCCAGCAGTTCTTCTAGCAGGGACAATGAGCAGTTCTTC
NA TRBJ2-3 TRBD2 TRBV10-1 CASSPRSGSSADTQYF TGCGCCAGCAGTCCGCGTAGCGGGAGTTCGGCAGATACGCAGTATTTT
many TRBJ2-7 TRBD2 TRBV7-2 CASSWTPAGGGDEQYF TGTGCCAGCAGCTGGACTCCGGCGGGAGGAGGTGACGAGCAGTACTTC
NA TRBJ1-4 TRBD1 TRBV5-1 CASSAQGAANEKLFF TGCGCCAGCAGCGCACAGGGGGCTGCTAATGAAAAACTGTTTTTT
NA TRBJ2-1 NA TRBV7-2 CASSLEWGEQFF TGTGCCAGCAGCTTAGAGTGGGGTGAGCAGTTCTTC
few TRBJ2-7 NA TRBV6-6 CASSYIPGYEQYF TGTGCCAGCAGTTACATTCCCGGATACGAGCAGTACTTC